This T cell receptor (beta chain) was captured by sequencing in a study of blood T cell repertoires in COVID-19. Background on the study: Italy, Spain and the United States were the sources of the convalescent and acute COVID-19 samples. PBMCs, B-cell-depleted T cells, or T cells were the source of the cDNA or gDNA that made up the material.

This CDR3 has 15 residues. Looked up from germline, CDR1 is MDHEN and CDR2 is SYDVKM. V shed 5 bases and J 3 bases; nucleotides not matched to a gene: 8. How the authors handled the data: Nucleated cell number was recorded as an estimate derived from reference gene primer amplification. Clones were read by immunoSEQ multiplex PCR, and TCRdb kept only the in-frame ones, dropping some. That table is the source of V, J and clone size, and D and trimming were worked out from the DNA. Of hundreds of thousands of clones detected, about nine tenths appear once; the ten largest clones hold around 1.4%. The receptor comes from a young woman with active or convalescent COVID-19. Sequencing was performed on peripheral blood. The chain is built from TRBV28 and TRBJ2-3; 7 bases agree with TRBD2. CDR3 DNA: TGTGCCAGCAGTGAGGCTTTACTAGCGACAGATACGCAGTATTTT. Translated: CASSEALLATDTQYF.